This T cell receptor beta chain derives from a study of blood T cell repertoires in COVID-19. Clones were read by immunoSEQ multiplex PCR, and TCRdb kept only the in-frame ones, dropping some. The sample holds some 250,000 clones, roughly 84% seen once. The CDR3 contains 17 residues. Looked up from germline, CDR1 is SGHRS and CDR2 is YFSETQ. V was shortened by 4 bases and J by 4 bases, with 21 bases between the two germline ends. The sequencing input was peripheral blood. V and J are TRBV5-1 and TRBJ1-5; TRBD1 is a possible D gene (6 bases). This receptor was taken from a middle-aged man with active or convalescent COVID-19. The CDR3 region is CASSPDGQRVGNQPQHF. The CDR3 DNA sequence: TGCGCCAGCAGCCCGGATGGACAGAGGGTTGGGAATCAGCCCCAGCATTTT.